Described below is a single T cell receptor beta chain sequence and its context. This specimen comes from a study of blood T cell repertoires in COVID-19. On the study more broadly: Whether acute or convalescent, the COVID-19 samples came from the United States, Italy and Spain. In each case, the material was cDNA or gDNA derived from T cells, B-cell-depleted T cells, or PBMCs.

Authors' processing steps: Reference gene primer amplification yielded estimated nucleated cell counts. The data were produced by immunoSEQ multiplex PCR, yet TCRdb's version contains in-frame clones alone and is incomplete. That table gives V, J and clone size, and the DNA gave D and trimming. The table includes 150,000 to 200,000 clones, approximately 90% detected once. CDR1 is LGHDT and CDR2 is YNNKEL in the germline V gene (reference sequence). V was shortened by 1 base and J by 1 base, with 7 bases between the two germline ends. The CDR3 spans 14 residues. V usage is TRBV3-1 (or the pseudogene TRBV3-2) and J usage is TRBJ1-1; TRBD1 is a possible D gene (5 bases). The specimen was peripheral blood. The sequence was collected from a man between 60 and 75 years old with active or convalescent COVID-19. The CDR3: CASSQGQWNTEAFF. CDR3 in DNA: TGTGCCAGCAGCCAAGGACAGTGGAACACTGAAGCTTTCTTT.